One and the same sample provided the 18 T cell receptor beta chains below, sequenced in a study of OX40 agonist ivuxolimab in advanced cancers. Libraries were made using the immunoSEQ multiplex PCR assay. Entries here come from immuneACCESS through TCRdb and include only in-frame sequences with V and J called. Some clones fail to appear in such tables; in the studies checked, an unresolved V gene covers under half of the shortfall, and the cause of the remainder is unknown. The sample table records roughly 80,000 clones; around 86% of these occur just once. 0.32% of the sample lies in the top ten. Specimen: CD4+ or CD8+ T cells sorted from blood, collected in a trial of the OX40 agonist ivuxolimab. Receptors originate from an adult with an advanced solid tumor such as melanoma, head and neck, liver or kidney cancer.

The genes are TRBV28 and TRBJ2-7; tentative D call: TRBD1 (5 bases). This CDR3 has 12 amino acids. The V gene's germline CDR1 is MDHEN and CDR2 SYDVKM. V was cut by 3 bases and J by 11 bases, with 14 bases left in between. The CDR3 loop is CASSFSGRGEYF. In nucleotides, the CDR3 is TGTGCCAGCAGTTTTTCCGGAAGGGGCGAGTACTTC.

The chain uses TRBV6-5 and TRBJ2-5; D is uncertain. Germline V CDR1 and CDR2: MNHEY, SVGAGI. V lost 5 bases and J 2 bases, leaving 12 bases between the germline ends. The CDR3 covers 14 residues. CDR3 sequence reads: CASSRTSIQETQYF. The CDR3 region has the DNA TGTGCCAGCAGTCGTACGTCTATTCAAGAGACCCAGTACTTC.

This rearrangement joins TRBV7-9 to TRBJ1-1; tentative D call: TRBD1 (6 bases). In germline, CDR1 is SEHNR, CDR2 FQNEAQ (reference sequence). This CDR3 is built from 14 residues. Trimming removed 5 bases at V and 1 base at J, with 11 bases between. The CDR3 loop is CASSRTGQNTEAFF. The CDR3 DNA is TGTGCCAGCAGCAGAACAGGGCAGAACACTGAAGCTTTCTTT.

This clone was observed once. This sequence joins TRBV19 and TRBJ1-4; 9 bases line up with TRBD1. Losses at the gene ends were 7 bases for V and 0 bases for J; bases not matched to a gene: 9. Germline V gene data show CDR1 as LNHDA and CDR2 as SQIVND (reference sequence). The CDR3 is 17 amino acids. The CDR3 is CASTIGTGRTTNEKLFF. In DNA form, the CDR3 reads TGTGCCAGTACCATCGGGACAGGGCGAACAACTAATGAAAAACTGTTTTTT.

The J gene is TRBJ2-5, the V gene TRBV6-5; TRBD1 agrees at 7 bases. From germline, CDR1 is MNHEY and CDR2 SVGAGI. The CDR3 is 14 residues long. J lost 2 bases, V lost 2 bases, and 2 bases had no gene match. CDR3 amino acids: CASSYRQGQETQYF. CDR3 DNA sequence: TGTGCCAGCAGTTACCGACAGGGACAAGAGACCCAGTACTTC.

The gene calls are TRBV5-4 and TRBJ2-4; D gene ambiguous. The CDR3 spans 13 residues. Germline loops: CDR1 SGHNT, CDR2 YYREEE (reference sequence). The V gene lost 6 bases and the J gene lost 3 bases, with 10 bases spanning the gap. The CDR3: CASKKGNKNIQYF. The DNA of the CDR3 is TGTGCCAGCAAGAAGGGAAACAAAAACATTCAGTACTTC.

The CDR3: CARSWTSGRSPGELFF. CDR3 nucleotides: TGTGCCAGAAGCTGGACTAGCGGGAGGTCCCCCGGGGAGCTGTTTTTT. This chain connects TRBV5-3 to TRBJ2-2, with 14 bases fitting TRBD2. TRBV5-3 is labeled an ORF, and its function is uncertain. V lost 3 bases and J lost 6; bases outside the gene matches: 4. The CDR3 runs 16 residues.

V usage is TRBV30 and J usage is TRBJ1-3, with D unclear. The CDR3 has 14 residues. V lost 0 bases and J 0 bases, leaving 6 bases between the germline ends. CDR1 GTSNPN and CDR2 SVGIG come from the germline V gene (reference sequence). The CDR3 loop is CAWSVGSSGNTIYF. The CDR3 DNA sequence: TGTGCCTGGAGTGTCGGGAGCTCTGGAAACACCATATATTTT.

The chain uses TRBV5-1 and TRBJ1-2; D is unresolved. The germline gives CDR1 SGHRS, CDR2 YFSETQ. The V gene lost 0 bases and the J gene lost 5 bases, with 8 bases spanning the gap. The CDR3 is 13 residues long. The CDR3 DNA reads TGCGCCAGCAGCTTGGCCGGGCAGTATGGCTACACCTTC. Translating gives CASSLAGQYGYTF. The full variable domain, completed using reference TRBV5-1 and TRBJ1-2, is KAGVTQTPRYLIKTRGQQVTLSCSPISGHRSVSWYQQTPGQGLQFLFEYFSETQRNKGNFPGRFSGRQFSNSRSEMNVSTLELGDSALYLCASSLAGQYGYTFGSGTRLTVV.

There are a few counts of this clone. Additional DNA sequences in this sample encode the identical CDR3. The CDR3 coding sequence is TGTGCCAGTAGTATAGCCGGGCAGCCCCAGCATTTT. Its protein product is CASSIAGQPQHF. The rearrangement joins TRBV19 to TRBJ1-5; no reliable D call. CDR1 is LNHDA, CDR2 SQIVND, per germline (reference sequence). This CDR3 comprises 12 residues. V dropped 1 base and J dropped 7 bases, with 5 bases sitting between them.

This chain uses TRBV7-3 with TRBJ2-1; possible D gene TRBD2, 6 bases. The V end was cut by 3 bases, the J end by 1 base, with 16 bases between. The CDR3 has 17 residues. The germline gives CDR1 SGHTA, CDR2 FQGTGA. CDR3 in DNA: TGTGCCAGCAGCTTCCCCCCGGACGGGAGTTCCTACAATGAGCAGTTCTTC. Protein: CASSFPPDGSSYNEQFF. The whole variable domain, filled in from reference TRBV7-3 and TRBJ2-1, reads GAGVSQTPSNKVTEKGKYVELRCDPISGHTALYWYRQSLGQGPEFLIYFQGTGAADDSGLPNDRFFAVRPEGSVSTLKIQRTERGDSAVYLCASSFPPDGSSYNEQFFGPGTRLTVL.

The chain joins TRBV14 to TRBJ2-1; D ambiguous. CDR3 length: 14 residues. The germline V gene has CDR1 SGHDN and CDR2 FVKESK. Deletions cut 4 bases from V and 4 bases from J, with 11 bases between. The DNA for the CDR3 is TGTGCCAGCAGCCCGGTCACAGCTTACAATGAGCAGTTCTTC. It is translated as CASSPVTAYNEQFF.

V is TRBV27 and J is TRBJ2-7; 8 bases align to TRBD1. Trimming cost V 11 bases and J 1 base; bases outside gene matches: 13. This CDR3 has 15 residues. From germline, CDR1 is MNHEY and CDR2 SMNVEV (reference sequence). CDR3 nucleotides: TGTGCCCCGGCGCGGAGACAGGGGTATTCCTACGAGCAGTACTTC. This encodes CAPARRQGYSYEQYF.

This clone was recorded only once. The rearrangement uses TRBV7-3 and TRBJ2-3; tentatively, D is TRBD1 or TRBD2 (5 bases each). The CDR3 is 15 residues long. Germline V gives CDR1 SGHTA, CDR2 FQGTGA. Deletions cut 0 bases from V and 1 base from J, with 8 bases between. The CDR3 coding sequence is TGTGCCAGCAGCTTAACTGGGGACGGCACAGATACGCAGTATTTT. Its translation is CASSLTGDGTDTQYF.

The chain uses TRBV10-2 and TRBJ2-1, with TRBD2 identical over 11 bases. The CDR3 length is 15 residues. The ends lost 7 bases at V and 3 bases at J; junction bases unmatched: 5. The germline V gene encodes CDR1 WSHSY and CDR2 SAAADI. The CDR3 protein is CASKKGLAVYNEQFF. The DNA of the CDR3 is TGCGCCAGCAAGAAGGGACTAGCGGTCTACAATGAGCAGTTCTTC.

The sample holds one count of this clone. This chain joins TRBV10-3 and TRBJ1-2; D unclear. Trimming left V 4 bases short and J 4 bases short, with 16 bases between. Germline V gene data show CDR1 as ENHRY and CDR2 as SYGVKD. The CDR3 is 15 residues long. The CDR3 region is CAISVDRRTSYGYTF. CDR3 DNA: TGTGCCATCAGTGTTGATCGCAGGACGAGCTATGGCTACACCTTC.

V and J are TRBV7-8 and TRBJ2-1; D is possibly TRBD2 (6 bases). This CDR3 spans 13 amino acids. Germline-derived CDR1 and CDR2 are SGHVS and FQNEAQ. Trimming took 3 bases from V and 14 from J, leaving 17 bases between them. Here the CDR3 DNA reads TGTGCCAGCAGCTTCTCTTTCGCGGGGTGGGAGTTCTTC. Translated: CASSFSFAGWEFF. The full variable domain, its missing parts supplied by reference TRBV7-8 and TRBJ2-1, is GAGVSQSPRYKVAKRGQDVALRCDPISGHVSLFWYQQALGQGPEFLTYFQNEAQLDKSGLPSDRFFAERPEGSVSTLKIQRTQQEDSAVYLCASSFSFAGWEFFGPGTRLTVL.

V usage is TRBV5-8 and J usage is TRBJ1-5; D may be TRBD1 (6 bases). The ends were cut back, 2 bases at V and 11 bases at J, with 17 bases in the middle. Germline lookup yields CDR1 SGHTS and CDR2 YDEGEE. The CDR3 has 14 amino acids. The CDR3 region is CASSFRQGSRAQHF. The CDR3 coding sequence is TGTGCCAGCAGCTTTCGGCAGGGGAGCAGGGCCCAGCATTTT.